The 31 T cell receptor beta chains listed next were all sequenced from one sample in a study of Ad26.COV2.S vaccination and SARS-CoV-2 variants. Sequenced by immunoSEQ multiplex PCR; TCRdb stores in-frame clones only, minus some. The sample consists of 250,000 to 300,000 clones, around 87% of them appearing once. Described treatment: around 19 received Ad26.COV2.S at low or high dose, single or two shots; about 5 received placebo; per-sample allocation not given. The investigators took samples on day 63 after the first vaccine or placebo injection. This sample comprised peripheral blood, obtained in a trial of Ad26.COV2.S vaccine versus placebo. These TCRs come from a person aged 18-60 years who received the Ad26.COV2.S COVID-19 vaccine or a placebo.

This CDR3 reads CASSPNRYEQYF. The CDR3 region has the DNA TGTGCCAGCAGTCCAAATCGTTACGAGCAGTACTTC. The chain carries TRBV28 and TRBJ2-7; no reliable D call. CDR1 and CDR2 (germline): MDHEN, SYDVKM. This CDR3 spans 12 amino acids. Trimming removed 5 bases from V and 4 bases from J, with 9 bases in between.

The chain links TRBV7-2 to TRBJ2-1; 10 bases map to TRBD2. Trimming took 5 bases from V and 0 from J; bases not matched to a gene: 4. Per germline, CDR1 SGHTA and CDR2 FQGNSA. The length of the CDR3 is 16 residues. The CDR3 region is CASSPPSGSSYNEQFF. The CDR3 DNA sequence: TGTGCCAGCAGCCCACCTAGCGGGAGCTCCTACAATGAGCAGTTCTTC. The entire variable domain, with the rest obtained from reference TRBV7-2 and TRBJ2-1, is as follows: GAGVSQSPSNKVTEKGKDVELRCDPISGHTALYWYRQSLGQGLEFLIYFQGNSAPDKSGLPSDRFSAERTGGSVSTLTIQRTQQEDSAVYLCASSPPSGSSYNEQFFGPGTRLTVL.

The chain links TRBV2 to TRBJ1-1; 7 bases fit TRBD1. The length of the CDR3 is 13 residues. V dropped 6 bases and J dropped 1; count of bases not matched to a gene: 2. The germline V gene has CDR1 SNHLY and CDR2 FYNNEI. The CDR3 bases are TGTGCCAGCAGGTCAGGGGGGAACACTGAAGCTTTCTTT. It translates to CASRSGGNTEAFF.

This chain uses TRBV7-6 with TRBJ2-2, with D unclear. This CDR3 contains 13 residues. CDR1 and CDR2 from the germline V gene are SGHVS and FNYEAQ. The V end lost 5 bases, the J end lost 3 bases, and 7 bases lay between the germline ends. The CDR3 loop is CASSRLDTGELFF. CDR3 DNA sequence: TGTGCCAGCAGCCGTCTGGACACCGGGGAGCTGTTTTTT.

Regarding this clone: One end of the junction does not line up with germline, which may come from a read error. The chain combines TRBV27 with TRBJ1-6; 7 bases agree with TRBD1. This CDR3 spans 17 amino acids. CDR1 is MNHEY, CDR2 SMNVEV, per germline (reference sequence). CDR3 protein: CASRLSPTGILNSPLHF. The CDR3, as DNA: TGTGCCAGCAGGTTATCCCCGACAGGGATTCTGAATTCACCCCTCCACTTT.

This rearrangement joins TRBV29-1 to TRBJ1-2; 8 bases align to TRBD1. The length of the CDR3 is 15 residues. Germline lookup yields CDR1 SQVTM and CDR2 ANQGSEA. The V gene end was trimmed by 4 bases and the J gene end by 0 bases; junction bases not matched to a gene: 7. The DNA of the CDR3 is TGCAGCGTTGGGGCGGGGACAGGTTCTAACTATGGCTACACCTTC. It encodes CSVGAGTGSNYGYTF. Drawing the rest from reference TRBV29-1 and TRBJ1-2, the complete variable domain is SAVISQKPSRDICQRGTSLTIQCQVDSQVTMMFWYRQQPGQSLTLIATANQGSEATYESGFVIDKFPISRPNLTFSTLTVSNMSPEDSSIYLCSVGAGTGSNYGYTFGSGTRLTVV.

V and J are TRBV28 and TRBJ1-4, with D hard to call. Trimming took off 5 bases at V and 8 bases at J, with 15 bases between the two ends. Germline V gene sequence: CDR1 MDHEN, CDR2 SYDVKM. The CDR3 has 14 residues. This chain's CDR3 is CASSKNPLGEKLFF. The CDR3 nucleotides read TGTGCCAGCAGTAAGAACCCGCTAGGAGAAAAACTGTTTTTT.

The genes are TRBV5-1 and TRBJ2-1; 7 bases line up with TRBD1. Per the germline V gene, CDR1 is SGHRS and CDR2 is YFSETQ. With 4 bases clipped from V and 10 bases from J, the junction kept 17 bases outside the gene matches. The CDR3 sequence is 16 residues long. DNA of the CDR3: TGCGCCAGCAGCGGGACGACAGGGAAGTACAATGACGAGCAGTTCTTC. This sequence encodes CASSGTTGKYNDEQFF.

V and J are TRBV18 and TRBJ1-3, with D hard to call. The CDR3 has 16 amino acids. Per the germline V gene, CDR1 is KGHSH and CDR2 is LQKENI. Trimming took off 2 bases at V and 1 base at J, with 12 bases between the two ends. The CDR3 DNA reads TGTGCCAGCTCACCAAGGGAAGGTCTATCTGGAAACACCATATATTTT. Translating gives CASSPREGLSGNTIYF.

The chain joins TRBV6-5 to TRBJ2-1, with D possibly matching TRBD1 (6 bases). V lost 2 bases, J lost 7 bases, and 6 bases lay in between. Per germline, CDR1 MNHEY and CDR2 SVGAGI. This CDR3 comprises 12 residues. The CDR3 reads CASSYRGNEQFF. The CDR3 DNA follows: TGTGCCAGCAGTTACAGGGGGAATGAGCAGTTCTTC.

The chain combines TRBV27 with TRBJ1-2; possibly TRBD1 for D (6 bases). The V gene's germline CDR1 is MNHEY and CDR2 SMNVEV (reference sequence). This CDR3 spans 14 amino acids. The V end was cut by 5 bases, the J end by 3 bases, with 13 bases between. CDR3: CASSTIQGHYGYTF. The CDR3 region has the DNA TGTGCCAGCAGTACCATACAGGGCCACTATGGCTACACCTTC.

The count of this clone is one. V usage is TRBV12-3 or TRBV12-4 and J usage is TRBJ2-1; D might be TRBD2 (5 bases). Deletions cut 7 bases from V and 6 bases from J, with 7 bases between. The length of the CDR3 is 11 residues. The DNA of the CDR3 is TGTGCCAGCACTGAGGGCAATGAGCAGTTCTTC. Protein: CASTEGNEQFF.

The V and J genes are TRBV18 and TRBJ2-5; 15 nucleotides agree with TRBD2. This CDR3 is built from 16 residues. CDR1 KGHSH and CDR2 LQKENI come from the germline V gene. Trimming removed 3 bases from V and 3 bases from J; junction bases left unmatched: 2. CDR3 protein: CASSPRTSGGEETQYF. The DNA of the CDR3 is TGTGCCAGCTCACCCAGGACTAGCGGGGGGGAAGAGACCCAGTACTTC.

This chain links TRBV5-6 with TRBJ1-6; 8 bases fit TRBD1. Losses at the gene ends were 6 bases for V and 5 bases for J; bases not matched to a gene: 4. CDR3 size: 14 residues. The germline gives CDR1 SGHDT, CDR2 YYEEEE. This chain's CDR3 is CASKTTGDNSPLHF. Here the CDR3 DNA reads TGTGCCAGCAAAACGACAGGGGATAATTCACCCCTCCACTTT.

CDR3 in DNA: TGTGCCAGCAGCCAAAACGGACAGGGGGTTTCTCAGCCCCAGCATTTT. Its protein is CASSQNGQGVSQPQHF. V is TRBV3-1 (or the pseudogene TRBV3-2) and J is TRBJ1-5; 10 bases fit TRBD1. The V gene's germline CDR1 is LGHDT and CDR2 YNNKEL (reference sequence). The ends lost 2 bases at V and 6 bases at J; junction bases unmatched: 7. This CDR3 region has 16 residues.

The genes are TRBV30 and TRBJ1-4; a weak D match, TRBD1 (6 bases). V shed 2 bases and J shed 11 bases, with 15 bases lying between them. The CDR3 has 13 amino acids. From germline, CDR1 is GTSNPN and CDR2 SVGIG (reference sequence). The CDR3 sequence is CAWSTNRAEKLFF. The CDR3 DNA follows: TGTGCCTGGAGTACCAACAGGGCGGAGAAACTGTTTTTT.

V gene TRBV10-2 combines with J gene TRBJ1-2; 9 bases align to TRBD1. The CDR3 length is 12 residues. V was pared by 6 bases and J by 7 bases, with 3 bases of the junction left unmatched. Germline lookup yields CDR1 WSHSY and CDR2 SAAADI. This CDR3 reads CASRTGGGGYTF. The DNA for the CDR3 is TGCGCCAGCAGGACAGGGGGAGGTGGCTACACCTTC.

V and J are TRBV5-4 and TRBJ2-7, with TRBD2 matching over 7 bases. With 6 bases clipped from V and 7 bases from J, the junction kept 7 bases outside the gene matches. The germline CDR1 and CDR2 sequences are SGHNT and YYREEE (reference sequence). This CDR3 is built from 12 residues. CDR3 amino acids: CASTAGPGEQYF. CDR3 coding DNA: TGTGCCAGCACAGCGGGACCGGGTGAGCAGTACTTC.

The V gene is TRBV7-9, the J gene TRBJ1-6; 9 bases match TRBD1. Germline V lookup: CDR1 SEHNR, CDR2 FQNEAQ (reference sequence). V was clipped by 5 bases and J by 10 bases; unmatched bases: 12. This CDR3 spans 16 amino acids. The CDR3 is CASSVRRSGQGSPLHF. Written as DNA, the CDR3 is TGTGCCAGCAGCGTACGGCGTTCGGGACAGGGATCACCCCTCCACTTT.

The chain recombines TRBV19 with TRBJ2-3; a weak D match, TRBD1 (5 bases). The V end was cut by 4 bases, the J end by 1 base, with 12 bases between. The CDR3 spans 15 residues. The germline CDR1 and CDR2 sequences are LNHDA and SQIVND (reference sequence). The CDR3 is CASSTQGRGTDTQYF. Here the CDR3 DNA reads TGTGCCAGTAGTACCCAGGGCCGAGGCACAGATACGCAGTATTTT.

This clone appeared a few times. The rearrangement links TRBV29-1 to TRBJ2-5; TRBD2 matches at 8 bases. This CDR3 comprises 13 residues. The V gene end was trimmed by 5 bases and the J gene end by 0 bases; junction bases not matched to a gene: 2. In germline, CDR1 is SQVTM, CDR2 ANQGSEA. The CDR3 protein is CSVSGGNQETQYF. The CDR3 DNA is TGCAGCGTTAGCGGGGGAAACCAAGAGACCCAGTACTTC.

This rearrangement joins TRBV6-6 to TRBJ2-3; TRBD2 aligns across 8 bases. The CDR3 has 16 residues. Germline lookup yields CDR1 MNHNY and CDR2 SVGAGI (reference sequence). The V segment lost 5 bases and the J segment 0 bases; nucleotides outside the gene matches: 7. CDR3 coding DNA: TGTGCCAGCAGTCGAGTAGCGGGGCCTAGCACAGATACGCAGTATTTT. Amino acid sequence: CASSRVAGPSTDTQYF.

This clone was seen a handful of times. The rearrangement uses TRBV10-1 and TRBJ1-6; 8 bases match TRBD1. CDR3 length: 18 amino acids. Germline V gene lookup returns CDR1 WNHNN and CDR2 SYGVQD (reference sequence). Trimming cost V 0 bases and J 2 bases; bases outside gene matches: 6. The CDR3: CASSESIPGGPYNSPLHF. CDR3 nucleotides: TGCGCCAGCAGTGAGTCGATTCCAGGGGGCCCCTATAATTCACCCCTCCACTTT.

This chain connects TRBV9 to TRBJ1-2; D remains ambiguous. The CDR3 runs 15 residues. Trimming shortened V by 0 bases and J by 2 bases, and 11 bases separated the two germline ends. In germline, CDR1 is SGDLS, CDR2 YYNGEE. The CDR3 is CASSVEARGNYGYTF. The CDR3 DNA sequence: TGTGCCAGCAGCGTAGAGGCCCGGGGAAACTATGGCTACACCTTC.

The sample holds a few counts of this clone. The V call is TRBV27, the J call TRBJ1-1, with D hard to call. Germline-derived CDR1 and CDR2 are MNHEY and SMNVEV (reference sequence). V was trimmed by 6 bases and J by 0 bases, leaving 11 bases between them. The CDR3 loop spans 14 amino acids. CDR3 sequence reads: CASSLLGMNTEAFF. CDR3 DNA: TGTGCCAGCAGCCTACTGGGCATGAACACTGAAGCTTTCTTT.

The chain employs TRBV5-1 and TRBJ1-3, with D hard to call. V was trimmed by 4 bases and J by 4 bases, leaving 15 bases between them. Per germline, CDR1 SGHRS and CDR2 YFSETQ. CDR3 length: 15 amino acids. The CDR3 region has the DNA TGCGCCAGCAGCCCTGGGCAGAATCGAGGAAACACCATATATTTT. Its translation: CASSPGQNRGNTIYF.

The rearrangement joins TRBV3-1 (or the pseudogene TRBV3-2) to TRBJ2-5; TRBD1 aligns across 7 bases. The CDR3 is 13 amino acids. Germline trimming cut 8 bases from V and 2 bases from J; bases unmatched to any gene: 5. Germline CDR1 reads LGHDT; CDR2 reads YNNKEL (reference sequence). CDR3 residues: CASANRGQETQYF. The CDR3 DNA follows: TGTGCCAGCGCGAACAGGGGACAAGAGACCCAGTACTTC.

The V and J genes are TRBV15 and TRBJ2-7; D gene ambiguous. V was shortened by 1 base and J by 5 bases, with 9 bases between the two germline ends. Germline loops: CDR1 LNHNV, CDR2 YYDKDF (reference sequence). The CDR3 is made up of 13 amino acids. The CDR3 sequence is CATSRGRVNEQYF. The CDR3 coding sequence is TGTGCCACCAGCAGAGGGCGAGTTAACGAGCAGTACTTC.

The V and J genes are TRBV7-9 and TRBJ2-1; no definite D call. The CDR3 spans 13 residues. Germline CDR1 reads SEHNR; CDR2 reads FQNEAQ (reference sequence). The germline V and J ends were trimmed by 0 bases and 10 bases, with 10 bases remaining between them. The CDR3 protein is CASSLALTDEQFF. The CDR3 DNA follows: TGTGCCAGCAGCTTAGCGCTCACGGACGAGCAGTTCTTC.

The rearrangement uses TRBV5-1 and TRBJ1-4; D not certain. The germline V gene has CDR1 SGHRS and CDR2 YFSETQ. This CDR3 is 14 amino acids long. The germline V and J ends were trimmed by 5 bases and 3 bases, with 11 bases remaining between them. In nucleotides, the CDR3 is TGCGCCAGCAGGGGGAGCCTTCCTAATGAAAAACTGTTTTTT. Translation: CASRGSLPNEKLFF.

V usage is TRBV19 and J usage is TRBJ1-2, with D unresolved. The V and J ends lost 6 bases and 7 bases respectively, with 15 bases between them. This CDR3 region has 13 residues. Germline CDR1 LNHDA, CDR2 SQIVND (reference sequence). The CDR3 spells CASSDAQRAGYTF. The CDR3 nucleotides are TGTGCCAGTAGCGACGCACAACGGGCTGGCTACACCTTC.